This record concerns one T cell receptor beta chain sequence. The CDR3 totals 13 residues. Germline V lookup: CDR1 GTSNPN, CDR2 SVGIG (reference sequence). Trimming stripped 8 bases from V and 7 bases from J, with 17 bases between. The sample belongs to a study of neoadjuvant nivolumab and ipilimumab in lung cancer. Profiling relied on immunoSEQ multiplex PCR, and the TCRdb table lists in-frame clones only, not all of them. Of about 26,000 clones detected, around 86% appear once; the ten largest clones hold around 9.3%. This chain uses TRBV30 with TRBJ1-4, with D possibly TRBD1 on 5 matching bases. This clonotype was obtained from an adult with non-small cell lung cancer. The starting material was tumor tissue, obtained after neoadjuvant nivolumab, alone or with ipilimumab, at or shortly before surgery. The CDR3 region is CAGLEGTGEKLFF. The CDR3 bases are TGTGCCGGCCTTGAGGGGACGGGTGAAAAACTGTTTTTT.